This is a list of T cell receptor beta chains from one sample in a study of identical twins. TCRdb redid the calling of the 5' RACE reads with MiXCR, one entry per CDR3 protein. The sample lists about 1.7 million distinct CDR3 sequences, 32% occurring once. The sample was cord blood. Every receptor here comes from a newborn girl in good health. The CDR3 runs from the conserved cysteine through the conserved F or W. The D gene is left open where the match is weak. The size entry is marked missing in some rows and otherwise reads once, few, many or a size class.

abundance: few; d_gene: NA; j_gene: TRBJ2-5; v_gene: TRBV6-1; CDR3nt: TGTGCCAGCAGTGAAGCCTGGGGCAGTACTGAGACCCAGTACTTC; CDR3aa: CASSEAWGSTETQYF
abundance: NA; d_gene: TRBD2; j_gene: TRBJ2-1; v_gene: TRBV3-1; CDR3nt: TGTGCCAGCAGCCGGTCCAGCGGGGGGGCCTCCTACAATGAGCGGTTCTTC; CDR3aa: CASSRSSGGASYNERFF
abundance: NA; d_gene: NA; j_gene: TRBJ2-7; v_gene: TRBV7-9; CDR3nt: TGTGCCAGCAGCTTTTCCCGGGGAGGGGACAATGAGCAGTACTTC; CDR3aa: CASSFSRGGDNEQYF
abundance: NA; d_gene: TRBD1; j_gene: TRBJ1-6; v_gene: TRBV28; CDR3nt: TGTGCCAGCAGGTCCCCGACAGGGGAGGGACGGCCACCCCTCCACTTT; CDR3aa: CASRSPTGEGRPPLHF
abundance: few; d_gene: NA; j_gene: TRBJ2-5; v_gene: TRBV11-1; CDR3nt: TGTGCCAGCAGCAGAGAACCAGGGACGGAGACCCAGTACTTC; CDR3aa: CASSREPGTETQYF
abundance: few; d_gene: NA; j_gene: TRBJ2-1; v_gene: TRBV20-1; CDR3nt: TGCAGTGCTAGAGATGGGCAGGGCCGGTTGGGGGATGAGCAGTTCTTC; CDR3aa: CSARDGQGRLGDEQFF
abundance: few; d_gene: TRBD2; j_gene: TRBJ2-3; v_gene: TRBV20-1; CDR3nt: TGCAGTGCTAGTGCAGCGGGAGTCCCTAGCACAGATACGCAGTATTTT; CDR3aa: CSASAAGVPSTDTQYF
abundance: few; d_gene: NA; j_gene: TRBJ2-3; v_gene: TRBV9; CDR3nt: TGTGCCAGCAGCACCAGGGGGGAGACAGGCACAGATACGCAGTATTTT; CDR3aa: CASSTRGETGTDTQYF
abundance: few; d_gene: NA; j_gene: TRBJ2-4; v_gene: TRBV20-1; CDR3nt: TGCAGTGCTGAAGTAGGGCACCGCGGAAACATTCAGTACTTC; CDR3aa: CSAEVGHRGNIQYF
abundance: NA; d_gene: NA; j_gene: TRBJ1-2; v_gene: TRBV5-6; CDR3nt: TGTGCCAGCAGCTTCGGGCAGAGCTTTAACTATGGCTACACCTTC; CDR3aa: CASSFGQSFNYGYTF
abundance: NA; d_gene: TRBD2; j_gene: TRBJ2-7; v_gene: TRBV6-2/TRBV6-3; CDR3nt: TGTGCCAGCCGGACTAGCAAATCCTACGAGCAGTACTTC; CDR3aa: CASRTSKSYEQYF
abundance: NA; d_gene: TRBD2; j_gene: TRBJ2-1; v_gene: TRBV7-2; CDR3nt: TGTGCCGGCAGCGGACTAGCGGCCCTCAATGAGCAGTTCTTC; CDR3aa: CAGSGLAALNEQFF
abundance: NA; d_gene: TRBD2; j_gene: TRBJ2-5; v_gene: TRBV12-3/TRBV12-4; CDR3nt: TGTGCCAGCAGGTCTAGCGGTTACAATGAGCAGTACTTC; CDR3aa: CASRSSGYNEQYF
abundance: many; d_gene: NA; j_gene: TRBJ2-1; v_gene: TRBV29-1; CDR3nt: TGCAGCGTTGAAGTCTACAATGAGCAGTTCTTC; CDR3aa: CSVEVYNEQFF
abundance: few; d_gene: TRBD1; j_gene: TRBJ2-2; v_gene: TRBV20-1; CDR3nt: TGCAGTGCTAGAGACAGGGGGCAAAGGGCCGGGGAGCTGTTTTTT; CDR3aa: CSARDRGQRAGELFF
abundance: few; d_gene: NA; j_gene: TRBJ1-2; v_gene: TRBV7-9; CDR3nt: TGTGCCAGCAGCTTATCCGGGGCCCCTAACTATGGCTACACCTTC; CDR3aa: CASSLSGAPNYGYTF
abundance: few; d_gene: TRBD1; j_gene: TRBJ2-3; v_gene: TRBV12-5; CDR3nt: TGTGCTAGTGGTTTGGTAGTCAGGGGGCGCACAGATACGCAGTATTTT; CDR3aa: CASGLVVRGRTDTQYF
abundance: once; d_gene: TRBD2; j_gene: TRBJ2-1; v_gene: TRBV20-1; CDR3nt: TGCAGTGCCCGAAAGGCAGCGGGAGACCCCTACAATGAGCAGTTCTTC; CDR3aa: CSARKAAGDPYNEQFF
abundance: NA; d_gene: TRBD2; j_gene: TRBJ2-1; v_gene: TRBV5-1; CDR3nt: TGCGCCAGCAGCTTGGGTGCAGGGCGGGGGTCCTCTTACAATGAGCAGTTCTTC; CDR3aa: CASSLGAGRGSSYNEQFF
abundance: NA; d_gene: NA; j_gene: TRBJ2-7; v_gene: TRBV5-1; CDR3nt: TGCGCCAGCAGCTTGCCGAGCGGACTGAACAATGAGCAGTACTTC; CDR3aa: CASSLPSGLNNEQYF
abundance: once; d_gene: NA; j_gene: TRBJ2-5; v_gene: TRBV18; CDR3nt: TGTGCCAGCTCACCACCGGCCTCTCGTGAGACCCAGTACTTC; CDR3aa: CASSPPASRETQYF
abundance: few; d_gene: NA; j_gene: TRBJ1-4; v_gene: TRBV3-1; CDR3nt: TGTGCCAGCAGCCAAGATCCAGGGGCGATATTGGGACCCGAAAAACTGTTTTTT; CDR3aa: CASSQDPGAILGPEKLFF
abundance: few; d_gene: NA; j_gene: TRBJ1-1; v_gene: TRBV6-1; CDR3nt: TGTGCCAGCAGTGATCTGTCCGGGTCCACCTCCACTGAAGCTTTCTTT; CDR3aa: CASSDLSGSTSTEAFF
abundance: NA; d_gene: NA; j_gene: TRBJ2-1; v_gene: TRBV25-1; CDR3nt: TGTGCCAGCAGTGAGCCACCCGGGACCAACTACAATGAGCAGTTCTTC; CDR3aa: CASSEPPGTNYNEQFF
abundance: few; d_gene: TRBD2; j_gene: TRBJ2-5; v_gene: TRBV20-1; CDR3nt: TGCAGTGCTAGTTCCGGGACTAGCGGGGCGGTAGGGACCCAGTACTTC; CDR3aa: CSASSGTSGAVGTQYF
abundance: NA; d_gene: NA; j_gene: TRBJ2-3; v_gene: TRBV20-1; CDR3nt: TGCAGTGCCTACTCGACGGCGGCTAGCACAGATACGCAGTATTTT; CDR3aa: CSAYSTAASTDTQYF
abundance: few; d_gene: NA; j_gene: TRBJ2-7; v_gene: TRBV20-1; CDR3nt: TGCAGTGCCCCGATCCAGGGCTCCTACGAGCAGTACTTC; CDR3aa: CSAPIQGSYEQYF
abundance: NA; d_gene: TRBD2; j_gene: TRBJ2-7; v_gene: TRBV12-3/TRBV12-4; CDR3nt: TGTGCCAGCAGTTTAGCCAGCGGGAGTAGGGGCGAGCAGTACTTC; CDR3aa: CASSLASGSRGEQYF
abundance: few; d_gene: NA; j_gene: TRBJ1-3; v_gene: TRBV5-6; CDR3nt: TGTGCCAGCAGCTTGACATCCGGAAACACCATATATTTT; CDR3aa: CASSLTSGNTIYF
abundance: few; d_gene: NA; j_gene: TRBJ2-7; v_gene: TRBV7-2; CDR3nt: TGTGCCAGCAGCGACCGGGACGCAATCTCCTACGAGCAGTACTTC; CDR3aa: CASSDRDAISYEQYF
abundance: many; d_gene: NA; j_gene: TRBJ2-7; v_gene: TRBV10-3; CDR3nt: TGTGCCATCAGCCCGGGGTTTGGGCAGGCCTCCTACGAGCAGTACTTC; CDR3aa: CAISPGFGQASYEQYF
abundance: few; d_gene: NA; j_gene: TRBJ1-2; v_gene: TRBV4-1; CDR3nt: TGCGCCAGCAGCCAAGAGGCGGGAAAAGCTAACTATGGCTACACCTTC; CDR3aa: CASSQEAGKANYGYTF
abundance: many; d_gene: NA; j_gene: TRBJ2-3; v_gene: TRBV20-1; CDR3nt: TGCAGCGCCCGGGGCCCCACAGATACGCAGTATTTT; CDR3aa: CSARGPTDTQYF
abundance: NA; d_gene: NA; j_gene: TRBJ1-1; v_gene: TRBV29-1; CDR3nt: TGCAGCGTGAGTCGCACTGAAGCTTTCTTT; CDR3aa: CSVSRTEAFF
abundance: NA; d_gene: NA; j_gene: TRBJ2-1; v_gene: TRBV7-9; CDR3nt: TGTGCCAGCAGCTTACGACTAGGAAGGGAGAATGAGCAGTTCTTC; CDR3aa: CASSLRLGRENEQFF